Listed here is a single T cell receptor beta chain. What it recognizes is unknown. These data belong to a study of T-cell reconstitution after alpha-beta-depleted transplantation in children. Regarding the study as a whole: Reports say that about two months after transplant, the alpha-beta T cells came out of several hundred graft clones that had expanded. Surviving thymic progenitors and recipient T cells were the source of high TCRbeta diversity at day 60 in some patients. One year post-transplant, T-cell counts and diversity were largely derived from T cells produced anew.

CDR3 length: 13 residues. Germline CDR1 reads SGHRS; CDR2 reads YFSETQ. Trimming took 0 bases from V and 5 from J, leaving 9 bases between them. Preparation of the TCRbeta library involved a method that used unique molecular identifiers. TCRdb used MiXCR to reprocess the PCR reads, holding one entry per CDR3 protein. This sample has about 300,000 distinct CDR3 sequences, with 10% found just once. The receptor comes from a boy less than two years old with acute myeloid leukemia, due to receive a stem cell transplant. The rearrangement joins TRBV5-1 to TRBJ2-7; D unclear. The sample was PBMCs, taken before TCRalphabeta/CD19-depleted stem cell transplant. This CDR3 is CASSLGRTDEQYF. The CDR3 nucleotides read TGCGCCAGCAGCTTGGGTAGAACGGACGAGCAGTACTTC.